This T cell receptor beta chain was recovered during a study of blood T cell repertoires in COVID-19. As for the study in general: The samples span acute and convalescent COVID-19 from the United States, Italy and Spain. PBMCs, B-cell-depleted T cells, or T cells were the source of the cDNA or gDNA that made up the material.

This clone was observed a few times. The same CDR3 is also encoded by other DNA sequences in this sample. The ends were cut back, 3 bases at V and 2 bases at J, with 4 bases in the middle. The CDR3 spans 11 residues. The germline V gene has CDR1 SQVTM and CDR2 ANQGSEA. In the study's own analysis: Counts of nucleated cells, estimated from reference gene primer amplification, were obtained. Libraries were prepared by immunoSEQ multiplex PCR; TCRdb keeps only in-frame clonotypes and omits some of them. Clone size and V and J calls were adopted from that table, with D and trimming inferred from the DNA. Here the sample spans 300,000 to 350,000 clones, roughly 89% being singletons.

This TCR was recovered from a woman in her 40s with COVID-19, enrolled during active disease. This chain uses TRBV29-1 with TRBJ1-1; D is unclear. Sequencing was carried out using peripheral blood. The CDR3 region is CSVDSNTEAFF. The CDR3, as DNA: TGCAGCGTTGATAGTAACACTGAAGCTTTCTTT. Drawing the rest from reference TRBV29-1 and TRBJ1-1, the complete variable domain is SAVISQKPSRDICQRGTSLTIQCQVDSQVTMMFWYRQQPGQSLTLIATANQGSEATYESGFVIDKFPISRPNLTFSTLTVSNMSPEDSSIYLCSVDSNTEAFFGQGTRLTVV.